This T cell receptor (beta chain) came from a study of T cells after yellow fever vaccination. In the study overall: Each low-cell-number fraction was prepared by means of SMART-Seq v4 Ultra Low Input. Study results and caveats: Subsequent to the booster, the majority of primary-vaccination clones reappeared (under 98% CD4, 88% CD8). Abundant clonotypes from the bulk population could contaminate FACS-sorted repertoires.

5'RACE template switching produced TCR cDNA carrying a universal primer site and UMIs. TCRdb ran MiXCR on the 5' RACE reads and lists one entry per CDR3 protein. The table shows more than 300,000 distinct CDR3 sequences, with approximately 4% occurring only once. CDR1 and CDR2 from the germline V gene are DFQATT and SNEGSKA (reference sequence). CDR3 size: 13 residues. V was shortened by 3 bases and J by 10 bases, with 18 bases between the two germline ends. For this clonotype: The target antigen is unknown.

The sample was PBMCs, taken 15 days after the yellow fever booster vaccination. This receptor was identified in a man between 18 and 29 years old who received the YFV17D yellow fever vaccine. This chain links TRBV20-1 with TRBJ1-1, with D tentatively TRBD1 (6 bases). In DNA, the CDR3 is TGCAGTGCTAGTGATAACAGGGTCGGGGTAGCTTTCTTT. This sequence encodes CSASDNRVGVAFF.